A selection of T cell receptor beta chains follows, all from one sample in a study of blood T cell repertoires in COVID-19. Sequenced by immunoSEQ multiplex PCR; TCRdb stores in-frame clones only, minus some. The sample holds about 400,000 clones, about 85% seen once. The sequenced sample was PBMCs or T cells enriched from blood (not recorded which). The receptors derive from a woman between 18 and 29 years old with acute COVID-19. CDR3s include the opening cysteine and the closing phenylalanine or tryptophan. D genes are given only for firm matches. Clone size is stated in some rows and not others, as once, few, many or a class when expanded.

clone size,J gene,D gene,V gene,CDR3 DNA,CDR3 protein
once,TRBJ1-3,-,TRBV11-2,TGTGCCAGCAGTTTCCCCCGTGGGGGGACTAAAGCTGGAAACACCATATATTTT,CASSFPRGGTKAGNTIYF
-,TRBJ2-1,TRBD2,TRBV12-3/TRBV12-4,TGTGCCAGCACCCTGGGACTAGCGGGGGGCCAGTTCTTC,CASTLGLAGGQFF
-,TRBJ2-5,-,TRBV25-1,TGTGCCAGCAGTGAGGGGCCCCAAGAGACCCAGTACTTC,CASSEGPQETQYF
-,TRBJ2-5,TRBD2,TRBV5-6,TGTGCCAGCAGCCAGGGGACTAGCGAAGAGACCCAGTACTTC,CASSQGTSEETQYF
-,TRBJ1-3,-,TRBV7-9,TGTGCCAGCAGCCCCCAACAGGTCGTGGGAGGAAACACCATATATTTT,CASSPQQVVGGNTIYF
-,TRBJ2-2,TRBD1,TRBV10-2,TGCGCCAGCACCAGGGGGCATACCGGGGAGCTGTTTTTT,CASTRGHTGELFF
-,TRBJ1-1,-,TRBV5-4,TGTGCCAGCAGCTTAAGGACAGATCCTGAAGCTTTCTTT,CASSLRTDPEAFF
-,TRBJ1-5,-,TRBV7-6,TGTGCCAGCAGCTTGGGGGGGAGGAGTAGCAATCAGCCCCAGCATTTT,CASSLGGRSSNQPQHF
-,TRBJ2-1,-,TRBV4-1,TGCGCCAGCAGCCAAGGGGCTGTCTCCTACAATGAGCAGTTCTTC,CASSQGAVSYNEQFF
-,TRBJ2-4,-,TRBV19,TGTGCCAGTAGTATATCGGTAGCTCAAAACATTCAGTACTTC,CASSISVAQNIQYF
-,TRBJ1-5,-,TRBV14,TGTGCCAGCAGCCAAGATTTCACCAGGCAAAATCAGCCCCAGCATTTT,CASSQDFTRQNQPQHF
-,TRBJ2-7,TRBD1,TRBV13,TGTGCCAGCAGCTTAATAGGTTGGGGGGGACAGGGTTCCGAGCAGTACTTC,CASSLIGWGGQGSEQYF
-,TRBJ2-1,TRBD2,TRBV5-1,TGCGCCAGCAGCCTACCAGCGGGGGTACAGTTCTTC,CASSLPAGVQFF
-,TRBJ1-1,-,TRBV12-3/TRBV12-4,TGTGCCAGCAGTCCCCTTGAACAAACTGAAGCTTTCTTT,CASSPLEQTEAFF
-,TRBJ2-7,-,TRBV5-1,TGCGCCAGCAGCTTGGATTTTTCCGGGTACGAGCAGTACTTC,CASSLDFSGYEQYF
-,TRBJ1-4,TRBD1,TRBV3-1/TRBV3-2,TGTGCCAGCAGCCAAGGGACAGGGGTGGAAAAACTGTTTTTT,CASSQGTGVEKLFF
once,TRBJ1-5,-,TRBV30,TGTGCCTGGGGTCCGGGACAAGAAAGCAATCAGCCCCAGCATTTT,CAWGPGQESNQPQHF
-,TRBJ1-5,-,TRBV19,TGTGCCAGTAGTACCCGGGAAGTCGCAAGCAATCAGCCCCAGCATTTT,CASSTREVASNQPQHF
-,TRBJ1-2,-,TRBV7-3,TGTGCCAGCAGCTTAATAGCAGGGACTGGCTATGGCTACACCTTC,CASSLIAGTGYGYTF
-,TRBJ2-1,TRBD1,TRBV4-1,TGCGCCAGCAGCCAAGTAGGGGGCAATACACGCAATGAGCAGTTCTTC,CASSQVGGNTRNEQFF
-,TRBJ2-2,TRBD1,TRBV5-1,TGCGCCAGCAGCCCGGGACAGCGAAACACCGGGGAGCTGTTTTTT,CASSPGQRNTGELFF
-,TRBJ2-3,TRBD2,TRBV2,TGTGCCAGCAGAACCGGGACTAGCGGGGGGGCGACAGATACGCAGTATTTT,CASRTGTSGGATDTQYF
once,TRBJ1-1,TRBD1,TRBV28,TGTGCCAGCAGTTTTATCCAGGGGGCAACTGAAGCTTTCTTT,CASSFIQGATEAFF
few,TRBJ1-5,-,TRBV6-5,TGTGCCACCAGGGAGATCGTTAATCAGCCCCAGCATTTT,CATREIVNQPQHF
-,TRBJ2-7,-,TRBV5-4,TGTGCCAGCAGCTTCGGGGTCTACGAGCAGTACTTC,CASSFGVYEQYF
few,TRBJ1-5,-,TRBV6-1,TGTGCCAGCAGTGACAGGGAGGGTCAGCCCCAGCATTTT,CASSDREGQPQHF
-,TRBJ1-2,-,TRBV5-8,TGTGCCAGCAGCTTGCACAGGAGAGGCAATGGCTACACCTTC,CASSLHRRGNGYTF
-,TRBJ1-3,-,TRBV2,TGTGCCAGCAGTGAAATAAACTCTGGAAACACCATATATTTT,CASSEINSGNTIYF
-,TRBJ1-5,TRBD1,TRBV7-2,TGTGCCAGCAGCTCCGGACAGGCTTTCAATCAGCCCCAGCATTTT,CASSSGQAFNQPQHF
once,TRBJ1-1,TRBD1,TRBV9,TGTGCCAGCAGCTCCCAGACAGGGGGCAACACTGAAGCTTTCTTT,CASSSQTGGNTEAFF
-,TRBJ2-5,TRBD1,TRBV5-1,TGCGCCAGCAGCCCCGGGACAGGACAACAAGAGACCCAGTACTTC,CASSPGTGQQETQYF
-,TRBJ1-5,TRBD1,TRBV6-6,TGTGCCAGCAGGTCTGACAGGGGCAATCAGCCCCAGCATTTT,CASRSDRGNQPQHF
-,TRBJ2-7,-,TRBV4-1,TGCGCCAGCAGCCCGTCGGCAGGGATCGACGAGCAGTACTTC,CASSPSAGIDEQYF
-,TRBJ1-4,-,TRBV27,TGTGCCAGCAGACAACAGGGTAGGGGTAATGAAAAACTGTTTTTT,CASRQQGRGNEKLFF
-,TRBJ1-2,TRBD1,TRBV6-5,TGTGCCAGCAGACAGGGGGCCTATGGCTACACCTTC,CASRQGAYGYTF
-,TRBJ2-5,TRBD2,TRBV7-9,TGTGCCAGCAGCTCGACTAGCGGAGAGACCCAGTACTTC,CASSSTSGETQYF
once,TRBJ1-6,-,TRBV27,TGTGCCAGCAATGGGGGGTCCTATAATTCACCCCTCCACTTT,CASNGGSYNSPLHF
once,TRBJ1-5,-,TRBV29-1,TGCAGCGTTGGGGCGGATGGGGCGAATCAGCCCCAGCATTTT,CSVGADGANQPQHF
-,TRBJ2-4,TRBD2,TRBV5-4,TGTGCCAGCAGCCTCCGGGCTAGCGGGAGTAACATTCAGTACTTC,CASSLRASGSNIQYF
few,TRBJ1-5,TRBD1,TRBV18,TGTGCCAGCTCACAAGGACAGGGGAGGGGACAGCCCCAGCATTTT,CASSQGQGRGQPQHF
-,TRBJ1-1,-,TRBV27,TGTGCCAGCAGTTTAACGACAGGTTCCACTGAAGCTTTCTTT,CASSLTTGSTEAFF